This record concerns one TCR beta chain sequence. Antigen specificity is unknown. The researchers isolated CD4+ and CD8+ T cells from PBMCs by sorting. Extraction and reverse transcription of RNA yielded cDNA as the sequencing template. Generated by immunoSEQ multiplex PCR, the TCRdb table keeps only in-frame clones and is missing some. This table holds around 150,000 clones, more than 55% found once. This entry comes from a study of CD8+ T cells in alopecia areata. Study-level findings and limits: Possibly because of HLA-related factors, TCR sharing was less clear across patients than in mice. Higher clonality than in normal scalp was seen in lesional scalp, especially alopecia totalis/universalis. Scalp samples also contribute reads from the resident alphabeta T cells found in normal skin.

V lost 3 bases and J lost 5, with 8 bases in between. The CDR3 loop spans 12 amino acids. CDR1 is SGHDT, CDR2 YYEEEE, per germline. The J gene is TRBJ2-5, the V gene TRBV5-6, with D hard to call. The TCR was taken from a human donor in good health. The sample was CD8+ T cells sorted from blood. CDR3 nucleotides: TGTGCCAGCAGCTCAGAATGGGAGACCCAGTACTTC. This gives the protein CASSSEWETQYF.